The T cell receptor beta chain under discussion was sequenced for a study of human T cells and chemical hapten exposure. Only a few counts were recorded for this clonotype. What it binds is unknown. What the library attached to individual cDNA molecules were unique molecular identifiers. In the original processing: TCR counts had a median of approximately 96,000 per sample and spanned about 20,000 to 750,000. MiXCR was run by TCRdb on the RACE reads, yielding one entry per CDR3 protein. These V and J calls rely on TCRdb rather than the paper's analysis. The sample shows some 93,000 distinct CDR3 sequences, approximately 9.7% of them seen only once. Time point defined: healthy volunteer bleed at 2 weeks. Unfractionated whole blood was the source from which total RNA was extracted. Study results and caveats: No change in TCRs above 1 in 1000 frequency was produced by DPC sensitization.

The CDR3 is 14 amino acids. Germline-derived CDR1 and CDR2 are SGHTA and FQGNSA. V shed 5 bases and J shed 3 bases, with 10 bases lying between them. This clonotype was sampled from a female donor in good health. Some clones in this sample may be carry-over from other donors' samples. Material: whole blood. V and J are TRBV7-2 and TRBJ2-2, with D possibly matching TRBD2 (6 bases). CDR3 sequence reads: CASSRRGDTGELFF. The CDR3, as DNA: TGTGCCAGCAGCCGGCGGGGCGACACCGGGGAGCTGTTTTTT.